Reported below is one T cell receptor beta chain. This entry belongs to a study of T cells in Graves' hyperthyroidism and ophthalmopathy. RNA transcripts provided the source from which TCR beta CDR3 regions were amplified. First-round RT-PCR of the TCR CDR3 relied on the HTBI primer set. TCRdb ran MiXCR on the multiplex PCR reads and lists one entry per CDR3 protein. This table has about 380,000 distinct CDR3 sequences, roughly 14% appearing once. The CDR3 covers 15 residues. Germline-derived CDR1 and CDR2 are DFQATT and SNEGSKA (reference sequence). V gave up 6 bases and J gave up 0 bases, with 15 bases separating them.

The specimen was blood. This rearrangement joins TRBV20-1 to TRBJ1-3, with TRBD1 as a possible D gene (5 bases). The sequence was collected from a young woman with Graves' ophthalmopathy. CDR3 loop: CSATGPALSGNTIYF. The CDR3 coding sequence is TGCAGTGCAACGGGACCGGCCCTCTCTGGAAACACCATATATTTT.